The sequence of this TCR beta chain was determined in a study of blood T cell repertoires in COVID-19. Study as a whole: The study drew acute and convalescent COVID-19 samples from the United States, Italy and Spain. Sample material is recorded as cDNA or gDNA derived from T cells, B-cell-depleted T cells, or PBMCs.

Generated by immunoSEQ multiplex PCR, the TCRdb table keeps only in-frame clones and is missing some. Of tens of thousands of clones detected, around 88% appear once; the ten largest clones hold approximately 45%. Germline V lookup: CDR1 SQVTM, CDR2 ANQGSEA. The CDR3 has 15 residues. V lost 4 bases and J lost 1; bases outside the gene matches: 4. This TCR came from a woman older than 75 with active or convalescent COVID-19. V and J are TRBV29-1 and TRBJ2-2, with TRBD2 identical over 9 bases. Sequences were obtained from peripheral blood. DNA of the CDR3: TGCAGCGTTGCGGGGACTAGCCTGAACACCGGGGAGCTGTTTTTT. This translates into CSVAGTSLNTGELFF.